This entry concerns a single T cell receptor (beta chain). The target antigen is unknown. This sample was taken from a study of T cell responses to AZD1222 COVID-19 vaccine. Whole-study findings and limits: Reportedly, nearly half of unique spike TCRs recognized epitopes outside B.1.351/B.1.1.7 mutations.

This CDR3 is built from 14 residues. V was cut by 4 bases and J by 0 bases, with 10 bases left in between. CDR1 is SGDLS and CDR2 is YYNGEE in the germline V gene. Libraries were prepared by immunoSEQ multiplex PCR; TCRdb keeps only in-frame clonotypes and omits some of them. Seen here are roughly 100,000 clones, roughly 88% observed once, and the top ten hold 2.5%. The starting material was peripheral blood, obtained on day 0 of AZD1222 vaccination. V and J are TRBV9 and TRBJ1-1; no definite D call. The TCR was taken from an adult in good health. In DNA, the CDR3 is TGTGCCAGCAGCCCCTTGGGTGTGAACACTGAAGCTTTCTTT. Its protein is CASSPLGVNTEAFF.